This entry lists 20 T cell receptor beta chains sequenced from one sample in a study of blood T cell repertoires in COVID-19. Here immunoSEQ multiplex PCR was the method, and the copy in TCRdb shows in-frame clones only, minus some. The sample records around 220,000 clones, approximately 90% being singletons. Sequencing used PBMCs or T cells enriched from blood (not recorded which). The receptors come from a woman aged 18 to 35 who had recovered from COVID-19.

This chain connects TRBV2 to TRBJ2-2, with a tentative D call TRBD2 (5 bases). V was clipped by 4 bases and J by 2 bases, with 8 bases between them. The V gene's germline CDR1 is SNHLY and CDR2 FYNNEI. The CDR3 is 14 residues long. The CDR3 DNA is TGTGCCAGCAGTGTGGAGGACAACACCGGGGAGCTGTTTTTT. Its translation is CASSVEDNTGELFF.

CDR3 nucleotides: TGTGCCAGCAGCCAGACAGGGCTCGGGGCCAAGCTAGCCAAAAACATTCAGTACTTC. It codes for CASSQTGLGAKLAKNIQYF. V usage is TRBV3-1 (or the pseudogene TRBV3-2) and J usage is TRBJ2-4, with TRBD1 identical over 7 bases. V shed 3 bases, J shed 0 bases, and the junction held 14 bases outside the gene matches. The V gene's germline CDR1 is LGHDT and CDR2 YNNKEL (reference sequence). The CDR3 is 19 residues long.

This clone was picked up one time. V and J are TRBV15 and TRBJ1-5; 8 bases fit TRBD1. This CDR3 contains 15 residues. V dropped 3 bases and J dropped 6; count of bases not matched to a gene: 7. In germline, CDR1 is LNHNV, CDR2 YYDKDF (reference sequence). Written as DNA, the CDR3 is TGTGCCACCAGCAGGGCGGCAGGGGGCATTCAGCCCCAGCATTTT. Translated, it gives CATSRAAGGIQPQHF.

CDR3 nucleotides: TGCGCCAGCAGCCAAGATCTAATTCAATATGGTGGCTACACCTTC. Translation: CASSQDLIQYGGYTF. V is TRBV4-1 and J is TRBJ1-2; D is undetermined. CDR1 and CDR2 (germline): MGHRA, YSYEKL. V was shortened by 0 bases and J by 7 bases, with 15 bases between the two germline ends. The CDR3 consists of 15 residues.

The chain joins TRBV10-3 to TRBJ1-1; unclear D gene. This CDR3 has 12 amino acids. Germline V gene sequence: CDR1 ENHRY, CDR2 SYGVKD. Trimming removed 4 bases from V and 10 bases from J, with 13 bases in between. The CDR3 loop reads CAISAEALGAFF. In DNA, the CDR3 is TGTGCCATCAGTGCAGAGGCGTTAGGAGCTTTCTTT.

The CDR3 region is CASSHPGTTNEKLFF. Written as DNA, the CDR3 is TGTGCCAGCAGCCATCCGGGAACAACTAATGAAAAACTGTTTTTT. The V and J genes are TRBV4-2 and TRBJ1-4; D is unresolved. The length of the CDR3 is 15 residues. Germline V gene lookup returns CDR1 LGHNA and CDR2 YNFKEQ. The V gene lost 3 bases and the J gene lost 0 bases, with 8 bases spanning the gap.

The J gene is TRBJ2-1, the V gene TRBV5-4; TRBD2 matches at 11 bases. After removal of 4 bases from V and 4 bases from J, the junction contained 7 bases not matched to a gene. Germline V gene data show CDR1 as SGHNT and CDR2 as YYREEE (reference sequence). The CDR3 is 16 amino acids. Written as DNA, the CDR3 is TGTGCCAGCAGCAGATCCGGGACTAGCGGATACAATGAGCAGTTCTTC. It encodes CASSRSGTSGYNEQFF.

This clone showed up just once. The J gene is TRBJ2-1, the V gene TRBV14, with a weak D call TRBD1 (6 bases). Trimming removed 5 bases from V and 10 bases from J, with 27 bases in between. Germline-derived CDR1 and CDR2 are SGHDN and FVKESK. The CDR3 consists of 17 residues. The CDR3 DNA follows: TGTGCCAGCAGCGTTAAAATAGGGACAACTATGGTCCGAGAGCAGTTCTTC. Its protein product is CASSVKIGTTMVREQFF.

The rearrangement links TRBV5-1 to TRBJ2-7, with 10 bases matching TRBD2. The CDR3 extends over 16 amino acids. V lost 0 bases and J lost 1; bases outside the gene matches: 4. In germline, CDR1 is SGHRS, CDR2 YFSETQ. CDR3 protein: CASSLDISGRSYEQYF. The CDR3 region has the DNA TGCGCCAGCAGCTTGGATATTAGCGGGAGGTCCTACGAGCAGTACTTC.

V gene TRBV5-1 combines with J gene TRBJ2-1; 7 bases are a match to TRBD2. Germline V gene sequence: CDR1 SGHRS, CDR2 YFSETQ. CDR3 length equals 14 residues. The V gene end was trimmed by 0 bases and the J gene end by 8 bases; junction bases not matched to a gene: 5. CDR3 DNA: TGCGCCAGCAGCTTGGGCGGGAGAAGGGATGAGCAGTTCTTC. This gives the protein CASSLGGRRDEQFF. Supplemented by reference TRBV5-1 and TRBJ2-1, the full variable domain reads KAGVTQTPRYLIKTRGQQVTLSCSPISGHRSVSWYQQTPGQGLQFLFEYFSETQRNKGNFPGRFSGRQFSNSRSEMNVSTLELGDSALYLCASSLGGRRDEQFFGPGTRLTVL.

The chain has TRBV18 and TRBJ2-3; possibly TRBD1 for D (5 bases). Germline V lookup: CDR1 KGHSH, CDR2 LQKENI. CDR3 size: 14 residues. The V end lost 3 bases, the J end lost 1 base, and 8 bases lay between the germline ends. CDR3 sequence (DNA): TGTGCCAGCTCACCGAGCAGGGGCACAGATACGCAGTATTTT. It specifies CASSPSRGTDTQYF.

Here the CDR3 DNA reads TGTGCCAGCAGCGTAGTTGTGACTAGCGGTTACACCGGGGAGCTGTTTTTT. It is translated as CASSVVVTSGYTGELFF. The V and J genes are TRBV9 and TRBJ2-2; 9 bases line up with TRBD2. J was trimmed by 3 bases and V by 0 bases; bases with no gene match: 6. Germline CDR1 is SGDLS and CDR2 is YYNGEE. This CDR3 is built from 17 residues. The complete variable domain, with remaining parts taken from reference TRBV9 and TRBJ2-2, reads DSGVTQTPKHLITATGQRVTLRCSPRSGDLSVYWYQQSLDQGLQFLIQYYNGEERAKGNILERFSAQQFPDLHSELNLSSLELGDSALYFCASSVVVTSGYTGELFFGEGSRLTVL.

The chain joins TRBV4-1 to TRBJ2-3, with a possible D match to TRBD1 (5 bases). This CDR3 spans 17 amino acids. The germline gives CDR1 MGHRA, CDR2 YSYEKL. With 4 bases removed from V and 1 base from J, the gap between germline ends came to 18 bases. The CDR3 region is CASSPHEGAPGTDTQYF. In DNA form, the CDR3 reads TGCGCCAGCAGCCCCCACGAAGGGGCCCCAGGCACAGATACGCAGTATTTT.

The V gene is TRBV24-1, the J gene TRBJ2-5, with D possibly TRBD2 on 5 matching bases. V lost 4 bases to trimming and J lost 3 bases, with 11 bases between them. Germline V gene sequence: CDR1 KGHDR, CDR2 SFDVKD. This CDR3 region has 14 residues. The CDR3 protein is CATSEHGLEETQYF. CDR3 bases: TGTGCCACCAGTGAACACGGACTCGAAGAGACCCAGTACTTC.

The chain carries TRBV4-1 and TRBJ2-3, with D possibly matching TRBD2 (5 bases). The V end was cut by 1 base, the J end by 2 bases, with 13 bases between. This CDR3 has 16 residues. The germline V gene encodes CDR1 MGHRA and CDR2 YSYEKL. CDR3 amino acids: CASSQVVGSHTDTQYF. The CDR3 DNA sequence: TGCGCCAGCAGCCAAGTAGTGGGGAGCCACACAGATACGCAGTATTTT.

In DNA, the CDR3 is TGTGCCAGCAGATCTCGGGGTAAAGAGACCCAGTACTTC. It is translated as CASRSRGKETQYF. V gene TRBV6-5 combines with J gene TRBJ2-5; weak D call: TRBD2 (5 bases). Germline V CDR1 and CDR2: MNHEY, SVGAGI. The V end was cut by 6 bases, the J end by 3 bases, with 11 bases between. This CDR3 has 13 amino acids.

This rearrangement joins TRBV15 to TRBJ2-1; 8 nucleotides match TRBD1. The CDR3 covers 14 residues. CDR1 is LNHNV, CDR2 YYDKDF, per germline (reference sequence). With 0 bases clipped from V and 12 bases from J, the junction kept 7 bases outside the gene matches. CDR3 region: CATSRDAGGYRQFF. CDR3 bases: TGTGCCACCAGCAGAGATGCAGGGGGCTATCGGCAGTTCTTC. Full variable domain (outside the CDR3, taken from reference TRBV15 and TRBJ2-1): DAMVIQNPRYQVTQFGKPVTLSCSQTLNHNVMYWYQQKSSQAPKLLFHYYDKDFNNEADTPDNFQSRRPNTSFCFLDIRSPGLGDTAMYLCATSRDAGGYRQFFGPGTRLTVL.

CDR3 sequence (DNA): TGTGCCAGCAGTCACGCCGGGAAGGAGGAGACCCAGTACTTC. Amino acid sequence: CASSHAGKEETQYF. The gene calls are TRBV28 and TRBJ2-5, with a possible D match to TRBD2 (5 bases). CDR1 MDHEN and CDR2 SYDVKM come from the germline V gene. Trimming removed 5 bases at V and 5 bases at J, with 15 bases between. The CDR3 is made up of 14 amino acids.

This chain uses TRBV7-4 with TRBJ1-5; D is undetermined. This CDR3 contains 11 residues. CDR1 is SGHVT and CDR2 is SQSDAQ in the germline V gene. Trimming cost V 4 bases and J 4 bases, with 2 bases left between them. CDR3 in DNA: TGTGCCAGCAGCTCAAATCAGCCCCAGCATTTT. Translation gives CASSSNQPQHF.

The chain couples TRBV9 to TRBJ1-1; TRBD1 might be the D (5 bases). V was cut by 0 bases and J by 3 bases, with 12 bases left in between. This CDR3 has 15 amino acids. The V gene's germline CDR1 is SGDLS and CDR2 YYNGEE. The CDR3 loop reads CASSVEGWGDTEAFF. The CDR3, as DNA: TGTGCCAGCAGCGTAGAGGGCTGGGGGGACACTGAAGCTTTCTTT.